Reported below is one T cell receptor (beta chain). Germline V gene sequence: CDR1 SEHNR, CDR2 FQNEAQ (reference sequence). The V gene end was trimmed by 3 bases and the J gene end by 7 bases; junction bases not matched to a gene: 16. The CDR3 consists of 18 residues. Some clones are missing from TCRdb's copy, which holds only in-frame ones; the method was immunoSEQ multiplex PCR. The sample comprises about 54,000 clones, 75% to 95% of which are singletons, and roughly 1.2% rests with the top ten. This sample was taken from a study of T cell changes during pregnancy in multiple sclerosis. The source material was peripheral blood, sampled after pregnancy. This rearrangement joins TRBV7-9 to TRBJ2-3; 10 bases are shared with TRBD2. This clonotype was obtained from a female donor in good health, enrolled as a control in a pregnancy study. CDR3 sequence: CASSFKREGLKVLNTQYF. As DNA, the CDR3 is TGTGCCAGCAGCTTCAAGCGGGAGGGACTCAAGGTGCTGAATACGCAGTATTTT.